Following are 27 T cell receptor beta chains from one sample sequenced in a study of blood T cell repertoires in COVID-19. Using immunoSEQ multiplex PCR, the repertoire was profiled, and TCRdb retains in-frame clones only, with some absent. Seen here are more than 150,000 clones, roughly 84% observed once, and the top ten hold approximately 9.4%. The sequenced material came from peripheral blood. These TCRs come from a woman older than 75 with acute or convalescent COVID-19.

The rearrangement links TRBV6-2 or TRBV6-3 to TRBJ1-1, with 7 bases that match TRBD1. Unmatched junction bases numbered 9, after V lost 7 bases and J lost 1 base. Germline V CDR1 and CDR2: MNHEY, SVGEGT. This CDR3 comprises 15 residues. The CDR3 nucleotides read TGTGCCAGCACCCCCAGGGGACAGCCGAACACTGAAGCTTTCTTT. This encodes CASTPRGQPNTEAFF.

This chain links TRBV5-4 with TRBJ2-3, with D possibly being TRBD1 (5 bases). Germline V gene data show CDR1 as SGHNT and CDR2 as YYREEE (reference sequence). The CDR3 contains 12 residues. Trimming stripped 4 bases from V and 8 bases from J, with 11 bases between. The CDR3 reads CASSRDSSTQYF. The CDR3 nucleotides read TGTGCCAGCAGCCGAGACAGCAGTACGCAGTATTTT. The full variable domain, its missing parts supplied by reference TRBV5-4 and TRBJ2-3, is ETGVTQSPTHLIKTRGQQVTLRCSSQSGHNTVSWYQQALGQGPQFIFQYYREEENGRGNFPPRFSGLQFPNYSSELNVNALELDDSALYLCASSRDSSTQYFGPGTRLTVL.

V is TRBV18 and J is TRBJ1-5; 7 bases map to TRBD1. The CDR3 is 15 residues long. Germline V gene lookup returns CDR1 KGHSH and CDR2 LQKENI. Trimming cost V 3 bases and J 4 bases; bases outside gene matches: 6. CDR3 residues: CASSPGTAPNQPQHF. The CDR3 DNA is TGTGCCAGCTCACCCGGGACAGCGCCTAATCAGCCCCAGCATTTT.

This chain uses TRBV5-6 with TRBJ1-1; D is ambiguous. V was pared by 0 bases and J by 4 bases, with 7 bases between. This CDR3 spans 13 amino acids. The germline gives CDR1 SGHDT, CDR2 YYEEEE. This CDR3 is CASSLGSGTEAFF. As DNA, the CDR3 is TGTGCCAGCAGCTTGGGGTCGGGCACTGAAGCTTTCTTT.

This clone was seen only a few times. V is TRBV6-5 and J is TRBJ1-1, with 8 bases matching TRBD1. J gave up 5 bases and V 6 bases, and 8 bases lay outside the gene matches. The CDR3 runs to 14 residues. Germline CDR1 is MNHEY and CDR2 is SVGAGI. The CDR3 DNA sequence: TGTGCCAGCAGCCCACAGGGGGTGGGTACTGAAGCTTTCTTT. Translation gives CASSPQGVGTEAFF.

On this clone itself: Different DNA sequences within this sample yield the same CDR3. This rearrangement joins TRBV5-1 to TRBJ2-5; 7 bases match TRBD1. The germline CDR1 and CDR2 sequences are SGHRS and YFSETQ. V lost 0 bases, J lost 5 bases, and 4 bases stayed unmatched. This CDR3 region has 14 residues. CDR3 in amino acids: CASSLEGGRETQYF. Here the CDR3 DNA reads TGCGCCAGCAGCTTGGAAGGGGGCCGGGAGACCCAGTACTTC.

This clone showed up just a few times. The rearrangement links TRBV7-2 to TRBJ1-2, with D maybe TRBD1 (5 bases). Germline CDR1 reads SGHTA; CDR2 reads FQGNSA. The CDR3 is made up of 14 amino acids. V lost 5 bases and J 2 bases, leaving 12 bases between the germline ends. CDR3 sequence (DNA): TGTGCCAGCAGCGTTGGACACAACAACTATGGCTACACCTTC. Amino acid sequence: CASSVGHNNYGYTF.

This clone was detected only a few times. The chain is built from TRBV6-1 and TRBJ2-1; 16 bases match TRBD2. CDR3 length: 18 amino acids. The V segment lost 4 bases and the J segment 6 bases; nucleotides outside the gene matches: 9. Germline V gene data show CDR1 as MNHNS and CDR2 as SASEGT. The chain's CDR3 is CASSVGTSGRGASNEQFF. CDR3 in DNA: TGTGCCAGCAGTGTTGGGACTAGCGGGAGGGGAGCGTCCAATGAGCAGTTCTTC.

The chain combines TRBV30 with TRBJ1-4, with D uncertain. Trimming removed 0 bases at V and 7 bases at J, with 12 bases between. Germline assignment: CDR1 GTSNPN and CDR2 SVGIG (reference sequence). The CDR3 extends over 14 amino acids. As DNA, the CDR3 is TGTGCCTGGAGTGTGGGGATCGGGAGTGAAAAACTGTTTTTT. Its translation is CAWSVGIGSEKLFF.

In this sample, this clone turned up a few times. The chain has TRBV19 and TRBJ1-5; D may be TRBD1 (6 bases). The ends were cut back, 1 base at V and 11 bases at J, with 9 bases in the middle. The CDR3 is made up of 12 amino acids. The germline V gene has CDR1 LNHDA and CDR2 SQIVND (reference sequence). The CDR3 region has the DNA TGTGCCAGTAGTATAGGAAAGGGGGCCCAGCATTTT. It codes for CASSIGKGAQHF.

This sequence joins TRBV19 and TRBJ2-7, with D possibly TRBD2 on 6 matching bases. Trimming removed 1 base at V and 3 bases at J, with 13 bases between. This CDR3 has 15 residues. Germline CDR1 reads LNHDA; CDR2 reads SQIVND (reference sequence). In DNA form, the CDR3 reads TGTGCCAGTAGTATAGGGTCGGGGGACCTCTACGAGCAGTACTTC. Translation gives CASSIGSGDLYEQYF. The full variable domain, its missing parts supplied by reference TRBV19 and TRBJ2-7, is DGGITQSPKYLFRKEGQNVTLSCEQNLNHDAMYWYRQDPGQGLRLIYYSQIVNDFQKGDIAEGYSVSREKKESFPLTVTSAQKNPTAFYLCASSIGSGDLYEQYFGPGTRLTVT.

The CDR3 spells CASGKDRAGGYTF. In DNA form, the CDR3 reads TGTGCCAGCGGCAAGGACAGGGCGGGTGGCTACACCTTC. The V and J genes are TRBV12-3 or TRBV12-4 and TRBJ1-2; 8 bases agree with TRBD1. The length of the CDR3 is 13 residues. J gave up 7 bases and V 8 bases, and 9 bases lay outside the gene matches.

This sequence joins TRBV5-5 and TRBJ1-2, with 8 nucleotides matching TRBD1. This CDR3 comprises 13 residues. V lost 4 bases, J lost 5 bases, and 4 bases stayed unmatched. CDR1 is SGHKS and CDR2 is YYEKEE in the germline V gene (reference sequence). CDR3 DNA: TGTGCCAGCAGCCGCGACAGGGGTTATGGCTACACCTTC. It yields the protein CASSRDRGYGYTF. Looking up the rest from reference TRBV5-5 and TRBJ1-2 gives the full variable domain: DAGVTQSPTHLIKTRGQQVTLRCSPISGHKSVSWYQQVLGQGPQFIFQYYEKEERGRGNFPDRFSARQFPNYSSELNVNALLLGDSALYLCASSRDRGYGYTFGSGTRLTVV.

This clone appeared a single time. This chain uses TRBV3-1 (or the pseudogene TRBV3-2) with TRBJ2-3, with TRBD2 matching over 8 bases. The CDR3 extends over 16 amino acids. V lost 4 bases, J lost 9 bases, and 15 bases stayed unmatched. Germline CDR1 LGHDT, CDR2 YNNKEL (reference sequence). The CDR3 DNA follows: TGTGCCAGCAGCCCGTTGGCGAGCGGGGGCACCCCCACGCAGTATTTT. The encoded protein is CASSPLASGGTPTQYF.

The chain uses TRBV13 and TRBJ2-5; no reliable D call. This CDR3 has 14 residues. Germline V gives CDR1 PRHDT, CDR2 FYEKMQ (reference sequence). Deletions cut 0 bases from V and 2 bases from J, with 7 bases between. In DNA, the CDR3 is TGTGCCAGCAGCTTAGGATCAGGACAAGAGACCCAGTACTTC. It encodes CASSLGSGQETQYF.

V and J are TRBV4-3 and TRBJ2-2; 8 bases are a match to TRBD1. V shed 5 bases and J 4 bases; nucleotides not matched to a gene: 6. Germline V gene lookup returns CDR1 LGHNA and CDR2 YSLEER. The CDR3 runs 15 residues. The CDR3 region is CASSGQGARTGELFF. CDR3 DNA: TGCGCCAGCAGCGGCCAGGGGGCGCGCACCGGGGAGCTGTTTTTT.

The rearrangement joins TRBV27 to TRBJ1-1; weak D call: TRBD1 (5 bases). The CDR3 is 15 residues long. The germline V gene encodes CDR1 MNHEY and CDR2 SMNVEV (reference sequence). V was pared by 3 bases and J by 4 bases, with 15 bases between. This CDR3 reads CASSLSRGTSTEAFF. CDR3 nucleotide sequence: TGTGCCAGCAGTTTGTCTAGAGGGACTTCCACTGAAGCTTTCTTT.

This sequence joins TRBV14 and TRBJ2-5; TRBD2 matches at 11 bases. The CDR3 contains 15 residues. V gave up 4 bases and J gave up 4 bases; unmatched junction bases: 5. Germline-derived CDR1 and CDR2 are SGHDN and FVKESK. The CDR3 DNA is TGTGCCAGCAGCCCACTAGCGGGAGTAGGAGAGACCCAGTACTTC. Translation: CASSPLAGVGETQYF.

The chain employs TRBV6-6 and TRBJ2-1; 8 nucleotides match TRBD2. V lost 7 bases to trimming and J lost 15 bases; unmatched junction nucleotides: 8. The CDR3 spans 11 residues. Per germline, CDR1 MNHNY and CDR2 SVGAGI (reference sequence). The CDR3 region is CASTNGGARFF. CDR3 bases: TGTGCCAGCACCAACGGGGGGGCCCGGTTCTTC.

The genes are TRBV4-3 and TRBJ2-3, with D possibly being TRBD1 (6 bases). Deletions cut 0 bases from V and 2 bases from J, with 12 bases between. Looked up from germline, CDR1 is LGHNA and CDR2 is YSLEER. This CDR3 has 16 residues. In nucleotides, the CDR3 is TGCGCCAGCAGCCAAGACAACAGGGTACTCACAGATACGCAGTATTTT. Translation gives CASSQDNRVLTDTQYF.

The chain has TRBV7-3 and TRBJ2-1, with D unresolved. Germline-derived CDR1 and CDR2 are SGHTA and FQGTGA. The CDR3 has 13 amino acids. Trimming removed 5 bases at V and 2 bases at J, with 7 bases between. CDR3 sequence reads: CASSPSTYNEQFF. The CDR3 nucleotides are TGTGCCAGCAGCCCATCAACCTACAATGAGCAGTTCTTC.

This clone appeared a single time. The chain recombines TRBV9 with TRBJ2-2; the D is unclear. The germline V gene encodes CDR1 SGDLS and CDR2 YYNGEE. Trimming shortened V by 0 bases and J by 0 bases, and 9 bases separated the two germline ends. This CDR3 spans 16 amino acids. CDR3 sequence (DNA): TGTGCCAGCAGCGTAGTTGCGACAACGAACACCGGGGAGCTGTTTTTT. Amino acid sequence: CASSVVATTNTGELFF.

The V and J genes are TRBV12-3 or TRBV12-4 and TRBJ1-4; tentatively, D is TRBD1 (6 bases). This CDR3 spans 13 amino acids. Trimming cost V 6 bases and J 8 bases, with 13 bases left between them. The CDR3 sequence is CASRKQGREKLFF. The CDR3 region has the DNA TGTGCCAGCAGGAAACAGGGAAGAGAAAAACTGTTTTTT.

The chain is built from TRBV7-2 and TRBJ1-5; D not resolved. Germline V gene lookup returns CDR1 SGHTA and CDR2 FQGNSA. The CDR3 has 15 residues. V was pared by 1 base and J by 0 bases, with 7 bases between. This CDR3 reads CASSLEQFSNQPQHF. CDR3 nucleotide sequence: TGTGCCAGCAGCTTAGAACAGTTTAGCAATCAGCCCCAGCATTTT.

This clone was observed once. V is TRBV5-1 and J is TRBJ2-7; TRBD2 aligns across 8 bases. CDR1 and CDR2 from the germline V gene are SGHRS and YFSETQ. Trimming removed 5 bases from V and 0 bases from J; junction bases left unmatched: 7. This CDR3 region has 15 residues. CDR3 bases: TGCGCCAGCAGAAGGGATGGGACTAGCTCCTACGAGCAGTACTTC. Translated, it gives CASRRDGTSSYEQYF. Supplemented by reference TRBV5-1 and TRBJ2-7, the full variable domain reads KAGVTQTPRYLIKTRGQQVTLSCSPISGHRSVSWYQQTPGQGLQFLFEYFSETQRNKGNFPGRFSGRQFSNSRSEMNVSTLELGDSALYLCASRRDGTSSYEQYFGPGTRLTVT.

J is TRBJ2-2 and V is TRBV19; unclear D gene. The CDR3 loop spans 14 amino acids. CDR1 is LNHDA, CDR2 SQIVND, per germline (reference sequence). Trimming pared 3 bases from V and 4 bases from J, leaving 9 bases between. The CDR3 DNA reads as TGTGCCAGTAGTATCGACGACTCCACCGGGGAGCTGTTTTTT. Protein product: CASSIDDSTGELFF.

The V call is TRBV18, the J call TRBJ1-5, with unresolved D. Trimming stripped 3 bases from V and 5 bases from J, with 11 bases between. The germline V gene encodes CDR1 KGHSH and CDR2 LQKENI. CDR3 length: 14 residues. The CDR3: CASSPGGPDQPQHF. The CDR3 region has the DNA TGTGCCAGCTCACCTGGAGGTCCGGATCAGCCCCAGCATTTT.